This T cell receptor beta chain came from a study of PD-L1 blockade in urothelial cancer. For the study at large: Patients with male sex and bladder-origin urothelial cancer accounted for twenty-five of 29 enrolled. Investigators checked blood 3 weeks (second dose) and 6 weeks after treatment start. T cells were recovered from blood samples at a median of approximately 150,000.

Sequenced by immunoSEQ multiplex PCR; TCRdb stores in-frame clones only, minus some. The sample lists tens of thousands of clones, over 80% occurring once. In this sample, this clone turned up once. V was pared by 0 bases and J by 2 bases, with 8 bases between. The germline CDR1 and CDR2 sequences are SGHNT and YYREEE (reference sequence). The CDR3 consists of 14 residues. This sample comprised PBMCs, obtained around atezolizumab (anti-PD-L1) treatment. J is TRBJ1-1 and V is TRBV5-4; D is unresolved. The sequence was obtained from a man in his fifties with urothelial cancer. This chain's CDR3 is CASSLDTANTEAFF. CDR3 bases: TGTGCCAGCAGCTTGGATACAGCTAACACTGAAGCTTTCTTT.